This T cell receptor beta chain is drawn from a study of T cell changes during pregnancy in multiple sclerosis. From germline, CDR1 is SGHRS and CDR2 YFSETQ. V lost 2 bases to trimming and J lost 2 bases; unmatched junction nucleotides: 3. The CDR3 is 15 residues long. Sequencing was performed with immunoSEQ multiplex PCR; in TCRdb, only in-frame clones are kept and a portion is missing. The sample includes approximately 50,000 clones, 92% of them seen just once. The rearrangement links TRBV5-1 to TRBJ1-1; 10 bases align to TRBD1. The material was CD4+ T cells from peripheral blood mononuclear cells, obtained after pregnancy. This TCR was sampled from a female donor with multiple sclerosis, enrolled in a pregnancy study. CDR3 sequence (DNA): TGCGCCAGCAGCTTTCGGACAGGGGGTAACACTGAAGCTTTCTTT. Translation gives CASSFRTGGNTEAFF.